These T cell receptor beta chains were read from a single sample in a study of cytomegalovirus exposure and HLA in healthy donors. Clones were read by immunoSEQ multiplex PCR, and TCRdb kept only the in-frame ones, dropping some. Among roughly 150,000 clones listed, around 80% were seen once. Sequences were obtained from PBMCs. Receptors originate from a man aged 40-49 years in good health and CMV-seropositive. Each CDR3 is given with its conserved first and last residue. D genes are given only for firm matches. Clone size is stated in some rows and not others, as once, few, many or a class when expanded.

d_call	v_call	clone_size	j_call	cdr3_aa	cdr3_nt
-	TRBV6-1	-	TRBJ2-7	CASQGGTYEQYF	TGTGCCAGCCAGGGTGGGACCTACGAGCAGTACTTC
-	TRBV27	-	TRBJ2-2	CASSLPLSLGGHTGELFF	TGTGCCAGCAGTTTACCCCTCTCGTTGGGGGGACACACCGGGGAGCTGTTTTTT
TRBD2	TRBV5-1	-	TRBJ2-7	CASSPGLAGVEQYF	TGCGCCAGCAGCCCCGGACTAGCGGGAGTCGAGCAGTACTTC
TRBD1	TRBV7-9	-	TRBJ1-3	CASSPLDRGNTIYF	TGTGCCAGCAGCCCTTTGGACAGGGGGAACACCATATATTTT
TRBD1	TRBV5-1	-	TRBJ2-2	CASSLAGTVNTGELFF	TGCGCCAGCAGCTTGGCCGGGACAGTTAACACCGGGGAGCTGTTTTTT
-	TRBV6-1	-	TRBJ2-1	CASSEGEGYEQFF	TGTGCCAGCAGTGAAGGCGAGGGATACGAGCAGTTCTTC
TRBD2	TRBV7-9	-	TRBJ2-5	CASSRSSGRWQETQYF	TGTGCCAGCAGCCGTTCTAGCGGGAGATGGCAAGAGACCCAGTACTTC
-	TRBV5-4	-	TRBJ2-7	CASSLVPGPYEQYF	TGTGCCAGCAGCTTGGTGCCAGGTCCCTACGAGCAGTACTTC
TRBD1	TRBV5-4	-	TRBJ1-2	CASSFPGQGADGYTF	TGTGCCAGCAGCTTCCCGGGACAGGGGGCTGATGGCTACACCTTC
TRBD1	TRBV5-1	-	TRBJ2-7	CASSLWGQGSSYEQYF	TGCGCCAGCAGCTTGTGGGGACAGGGGAGCTCCTACGAGCAGTACTTC
-	TRBV6-5	-	TRBJ1-5	CASSYGRVNQPQHF	TGTGCCAGCAGTTACGGTAGAGTCAATCAGCCCCAGCATTTT
TRBD1	TRBV13	few	TRBJ1-6	CASSKMGQSYNSPLHF	TGTGCCAGCAGCAAAATGGGACAGTCCTATAATTCACCCCTCCACTTT
-	TRBV2	-	TRBJ1-2	CASSESWPPYGYTF	TGTGCCAGCAGTGAATCTTGGCCGCCCTATGGCTACACCTTC
TRBD2	TRBV19	-	TRBJ2-1	CASSMRPAGGWNEQFF	TGTGCCAGTAGTATGCGGCCAGCGGGGGGTTGGAATGAGCAGTTCTTC
-	TRBV5-1	few	TRBJ1-5	CASSPGGGPNQPQHF	TGCGCCAGCAGCCCGGGGGGTGGACCCAATCAGCCCCAGCATTTT